The T cell receptor beta chain described here comes from a study of cytomegalovirus exposure and HLA in healthy donors. Broader study findings: The later analysis indicated that the majority of CMV-associated TCR beta chains appeared HLA-restricted. Reportedly, cytomegalovirus status was diagnosed with high sensitivity and specificity. Researchers reported in a later analysis that a missense DCLRE1C variant was tied to TCR beta V- and J-gene trimming.

The CDR3 consists of 16 residues. CDR1 is MNHEY, CDR2 SVGAGI, per germline. A remark on this clone: Its antigen is unknown. A junction end diverges from the germline sequence, so it may reflect a read error. Other DNA sequences in the sample encode the same CDR3.

The PCR employed 60 Vbeta primers together with 13 Jbeta primers. The protocol was immunoSEQ multiplex PCR, while the TCRdb copy is restricted to in-frame clones and leaves out a portion. This table holds roughly 180,000 clones, 75% to 90% found once. This chain connects TRBV6-5 to TRBJ1-2, with a possible D match to TRBD1 (6 bases). The sequenced material came from PBMCs. This sequence was found in a woman between 50 and 59 years old in good health and CMV-seropositive. The CDR3 DNA reads as TGTGCCAGTAGTTACTCGCCGGGCAGGGGAAAGGGTGGCTACACCTTC. It is translated as CASSYSPGRGKGGYTF.